The 14 T cell receptor beta chains in this list originate from one sample, sequenced in a study of shared clonotypes between healthy human individuals. Sequenced by immunoSEQ multiplex PCR; TCRdb stores in-frame clones only, minus some. The sample shows more than 2 million clones, just under 95% of them seen only once. The naive CD8 subset, CD45RO-negative cells positively selected for CCR7, excluded terminally differentiated effector memory CD45RA+ cells. Sample: naive CD8+ T cells from PBMCs. These receptors originate from a man aged 18 to 29 in good health. Some clones in this sample may be carry-over from other donors' samples.

The V and J genes are TRBV19 and TRBJ2-3, with a weak D call TRBD2 (5 bases). The CDR3 extends over 18 amino acids. Deletions cut 0 bases from V and 0 bases from J, with 16 bases between. CDR1 is LNHDA and CDR2 is SQIVND in the germline V gene (reference sequence). The DNA of the CDR3 is TGTGCCAGTAGTATAGATAGGGCCGGACTGACTAGCACAGATACGCAGTATTTT. It is translated as CASSIDRAGLTSTDTQYF.

The gene calls are TRBV28 and TRBJ1-6; 10 nucleotides line up with TRBD1. With 6 bases clipped from V and 8 bases from J, the junction kept 13 bases outside the gene matches. The CDR3 is 17 residues long. Germline loops: CDR1 MDHEN, CDR2 SYDVKM. CDR3 DNA sequence: TGTGCCAGCAGAGTCACCCTGACCGGGACAGGGGATTCACCCCTCCACTTT. This encodes CASRVTLTGTGDSPLHF.

The chain combines TRBV2 with TRBJ1-2; 8 bases are a match to TRBD1. V lost 8 bases to trimming and J lost 4 bases; unmatched junction nucleotides: 15. This CDR3 spans 16 amino acids. Germline-derived CDR1 and CDR2 are SNHLY and FYNNEI. The CDR3 sequence is CASWGRAGGASYGYTF. The CDR3 DNA reads as TGTGCCAGCTGGGGAAGAGCAGGGGGCGCGAGCTATGGCTACACCTTC.

V usage is TRBV19 and J usage is TRBJ2-7, with 9 bases identical to TRBD1. The CDR3 runs 16 residues. Germline CDR1 is LNHDA and CDR2 is SQIVND (reference sequence). Trimming at V came to 1 base and at J to 5 bases, leaving 9 bases not matched to a gene. The CDR3 sequence is CASSIGVRTGEDEQYF. The CDR3 region has the DNA TGTGCCAGTAGTATAGGTGTAAGGACAGGGGAAGACGAGCAGTACTTC.

The V call is TRBV15, the J call TRBJ1-2; 11 bases are a match to TRBD1. The germline gives CDR1 LNHNV, CDR2 YYDKDF (reference sequence). This CDR3 has 14 residues. Unmatched junction bases numbered 7, after V lost 6 bases and J lost 7 bases. CDR3 protein: CATRKGQGGFGYTF. In DNA, the CDR3 is TGTGCCACCAGAAAGGGACAGGGGGGTTTTGGCTACACCTTC.

The rearrangement joins TRBV6-5 to TRBJ1-4; 9 bases map to TRBD1. This CDR3 contains 14 residues. Germline V lookup: CDR1 MNHEY, CDR2 SVGAGI. Germline trimming cut 2 bases from V and 8 bases from J; bases unmatched to any gene: 3. CDR3 region: CASSYGTGKEKLFF. CDR3 coding DNA: TGTGCCAGCAGTTACGGGACAGGGAAGGAAAAACTGTTTTTT.

The V gene is TRBV7-9, the J gene TRBJ2-7; D is perhaps TRBD2 (6 bases). Trimming took off 5 bases at V and 2 bases at J, with 19 bases between the two ends. Germline loops: CDR1 SEHNR, CDR2 FQNEAQ (reference sequence). The CDR3 is 16 residues long. Here the CDR3 reads CASSRVTSGVPYEQYF. The CDR3 region has the DNA TGTGCCAGCAGCCGGGTGACTTCGGGAGTTCCCTACGAGCAGTACTTC. Looking up the rest from reference TRBV7-9 and TRBJ2-7 gives the full variable domain: DTGVSQNPRHKITKRGQNVTFRCDPISEHNRLYWYRQTLGQGPEFLTYFQNEAQLEKSRLLSDRFSAERPKGSFSTLEIQRTEQGDSAMYLCASSRVTSGVPYEQYFGPGTRLTVT.

This clone was counted a single time. The V gene is TRBV12-1, the J gene TRBJ1-4. TRBV12-1 is a recognized pseudogene. The CDR3 has 14 amino acids. Here the CDR3 DNA reads TGTGCCAGCAGCTTTGGGGGTACTAATGAAAAACTGTTTTTT. This sequence encodes CASSFGGTNEKLFF.

This clone was seen a handful of times. The chain has TRBV5-1 and TRBJ1-1; TRBD1 matches 7 bases. V shed 5 bases and J 4 bases; nucleotides not matched to a gene: 11. Germline CDR1 reads SGHRS; CDR2 reads YFSETQ. The CDR3 contains 15 residues. In nucleotides, the CDR3 is TGCGCCAGCAGTCCAGACAGGGCGGGGGTCACTGAAGCTTTCTTT. As protein: CASSPDRAGVTEAFF. Combining the CDR3 with reference TRBV5-1 and TRBJ1-1 gives the whole variable domain KAGVTQTPRYLIKTRGQQVTLSCSPISGHRSVSWYQQTPGQGLQFLFEYFSETQRNKGNFPGRFSGRQFSNSRSEMNVSTLELGDSALYLCASSPDRAGVTEAFFGQGTRLTVV.

The V gene is TRBV27, the J gene TRBJ2-1; TRBD1 agrees at 7 bases. The CDR3 runs 16 residues. Unmatched junction bases numbered 10, after V lost 3 bases and J lost 5 bases. Germline V gives CDR1 MNHEY, CDR2 SMNVEV (reference sequence). This CDR3 is CASSFKVQGNNNEQFF. The CDR3 nucleotides are TGTGCCAGCAGTTTTAAGGTACAGGGGAATAACAATGAGCAGTTCTTC.

The V call is TRBV28, the J call TRBJ1-2; D is ambiguous. In germline, CDR1 is MDHEN, CDR2 SYDVKM. The V gene lost 5 bases and the J gene lost 0 bases, with 10 bases spanning the gap. The CDR3 contains 14 residues. The CDR3 protein is CASSPFNSNYGYTF. Here the CDR3 DNA reads TGTGCCAGCAGTCCATTCAACTCTAACTATGGCTACACCTTC.

The rearrangement uses TRBV2 and TRBJ2-1; D gene ambiguous. CDR1 is SNHLY, CDR2 FYNNEI, per germline. CDR3 length: 15 amino acids. The ends were cut back, 7 bases at V and 0 bases at J, with 13 bases in the middle. The CDR3 region is CASTDSRSSYNEQFF. The CDR3 DNA is TGTGCCAGCACAGATAGCCGGAGCTCCTACAATGAGCAGTTCTTC.

Remarks on this clone: The germline gene is not matched at one end of the junction; a read error may be the cause. The chain carries TRBV29-1 and TRBJ2-7; 7 nucleotides align to TRBD2. This CDR3 spans 15 amino acids. The germline CDR1 and CDR2 sequences are SQVTM and ANQGSEA. The CDR3 DNA sequence: TGCAGCGTCGAAGAAATGGAGGGAGGGCCGAATGAGCAGTACTTC. It yields the protein CSVEEMEGGPNEQYF.

V gene TRBV11-3 combines with J gene TRBJ2-7; D is undetermined. V lost 0 bases and J 0 bases, leaving 15 bases between the germline ends. Germline-derived CDR1 and CDR2 are SGHNT and YENEEA. This CDR3 spans 17 amino acids. CDR3 nucleotides: TGTGCCAGCAGCTTAGATGGTTGGTCTGATCACTCCTACGAGCAGTACTTC. Translated: CASSLDGWSDHSYEQYF.